The present T cell receptor (beta chain) was sequenced within a study of PD-L1 blockade in urothelial cancer. Looking at the study overall: Patients commenced atezolizumab around 2014, and it was given at 1,200 mg intravenously every 3 weeks. Specimens of blood held a median count of 141,255 T cells.

Regarding this clone: Its antigen is not identified.

General study points: For durable-benefit patients, tumor-associated blood clones expanded more at 3 weeks.

Germline assignment: CDR1 SGHRS and CDR2 YFSETQ. This CDR3 spans 15 amino acids. Trimming shortened V by 2 bases and J by 5 bases, and 16 bases separated the two germline ends. The authors spiked synthetic TCR analog templates into each PCR. The repertoire was sequenced with immunoSEQ multiplex PCR; TCRdb's copy has only in-frame clones and lacks some. The sample lists some 89,000 clones, over 75% occurring once. As to time point: pretreatment peripheral blood. Sample: PBMCs, taken around atezolizumab (anti-PD-L1) treatment. This TCR came from a man aged 55 to 70 with urothelial cancer. This chain connects TRBV5-1 to TRBJ1-1, with D perhaps matching TRBD1 (5 bases). The CDR3 DNA reads TGCGCCAGCAGCTTTCAGGGACTGGGTCAGACTGAAGCTTTCTTT. Its protein is CASSFQGLGQTEAFF.